This is a list of T cell receptor beta chains from one sample in a study of blood T cell repertoires in COVID-19. Repertoires were generated with immunoSEQ multiplex PCR, while TCRdb's copy carries only in-frame clones and drops some. The sample lists approximately 83,000 clones, over 75% occurring once. Sequenced material: peripheral blood. The source is a man between 65 and 85 years old with acute or convalescent COVID-19. The CDR3 runs from the conserved cysteine through the conserved F or W. Each record gives: V gene, J gene, D gene, clone size, CDR3 protein, CDR3 DNA. The D gene is left open where the match is weak. Some rows have no size entry. The others give once, few or many, or a class for an expanded clone.

v_call: TRBV7-2
j_call: TRBJ1-5
d_call: NA
clone_size: NA
cdr3_aa: CASSFEDRGEQPQHF
cdr3_nt: TGTGCCAGCAGCTTCGAAGATCGGGGGGAACAGCCCCAGCATTTT

v_call: TRBV20-1
j_call: TRBJ1-3
d_call: NA
clone_size: NA
cdr3_aa: CSASAGGSSGNTIYF
cdr3_nt: TGCAGTGCTAGTGCGGGGGGAAGCTCTGGAAACACCATATATTTT

v_call: TRBV29-1
j_call: TRBJ1-3
d_call: NA
clone_size: NA
cdr3_aa: CSATGLSGNTIYF
cdr3_nt: TGCAGCGCCACAGGGCTCTCTGGAAACACCATATATTTT

v_call: TRBV4-3
j_call: TRBJ1-5
d_call: TRBD1
clone_size: few
cdr3_aa: CASSQDNLIGTGANQPQHF
cdr3_nt: TGCGCCAGCAGCCAAGATAACCTGATAGGGACAGGGGCCAATCAGCCCCAGCATTTT

v_call: TRBV6-5
j_call: TRBJ2-7
d_call: NA
clone_size: NA
cdr3_aa: CASSYSTGYEQYF
cdr3_nt: TGTGCCAGCAGTTACTCGACGGGCTACGAGCAGTACTTC

v_call: TRBV7-9
j_call: TRBJ2-2
d_call: TRBD1
clone_size: NA
cdr3_aa: CASPGQGTGELFF
cdr3_nt: TGTGCCAGCCCGGGACAGGGTACCGGGGAGCTGTTTTTT

v_call: TRBV18
j_call: TRBJ1-2
d_call: NA
clone_size: NA
cdr3_aa: CASSPPAGSYGYTF
cdr3_nt: TGTGCCAGCTCACCACCTGCCGGGTCCTATGGCTACACCTTC

v_call: TRBV29-1
j_call: TRBJ2-3
d_call: TRBD2
clone_size: NA
cdr3_aa: CSAGTSGIGTDTQYF
cdr3_nt: TGCAGCGCTGGGACTAGCGGAATAGGTACAGATACGCAGTATTTT

v_call: TRBV18
j_call: TRBJ2-7
d_call: NA
clone_size: NA
cdr3_aa: CASSPPIMGLSYEQYF
cdr3_nt: TGTGCCAGCTCACCACCGATTATGGGGCTATCCTACGAGCAGTACTTC

v_call: TRBV6-6
j_call: TRBJ1-5
d_call: NA
clone_size: NA
cdr3_aa: CASSYVRGVNQPQHF
cdr3_nt: TGTGCCAGCAGTTACGTCAGGGGAGTGAATCAGCCCCAGCATTTT

v_call: TRBV6-6
j_call: TRBJ2-7
d_call: NA
clone_size: once
cdr3_aa: CASSPSWTQVSEQYF
cdr3_nt: TGTGCCAGCAGCCCATCCTGGACTCAAGTCTCCGAGCAGTACTTC

v_call: TRBV5-1
j_call: TRBJ2-2
d_call: NA
clone_size: NA
cdr3_aa: CASRADGTGELFF
cdr3_nt: TGCGCCAGCAGAGCGGACGGCACCGGGGAGCTGTTTTTT

v_call: TRBV2
j_call: TRBJ2-4
d_call: NA
clone_size: once
cdr3_aa: CASSEPRGKKNIQYF
cdr3_nt: TGTGCCAGCAGTGAACCCAGGGGAAAAAAAAACATTCAGTACTTC

v_call: TRBV20-1
j_call: TRBJ1-2
d_call: NA
clone_size: NA
cdr3_aa: CSASPSDYTF
cdr3_nt: TGCAGTGCCTCCCCCAGCGACTACACCTTC

v_call: TRBV5-1
j_call: TRBJ1-1
d_call: NA
clone_size: NA
cdr3_aa: CASSSGVWGTEAFF
cdr3_nt: TGCGCCAGCAGCTCGGGAGTGTGGGGCACTGAAGCTTTCTTT

v_call: TRBV19
j_call: TRBJ2-7
d_call: TRBD2
clone_size: once
cdr3_aa: CASSTASGYPYEQYF
cdr3_nt: TGTGCCAGTAGTACGGCTAGCGGGTACCCCTACGAGCAGTACTTC